Each of the 2 T cell receptor beta chains below was sequenced from the same sample in a study of T-cell reconstitution after alpha-beta-depleted transplantation in children. Unique molecular identifiers featured in how the TCRbeta library was prepared. TCRdb recomputed calls from the PCR reads with MiXCR, one row per CDR3 protein. The sample holds some 200,000 distinct CDR3 sequences; 5% to 6.5% are singletons and the top ten take roughly 4.5%. Source: PBMCs, taken before TCRalphabeta/CD19-depleted stem cell transplant. These receptors all stem from a girl younger than two with combined immunodeficiency, due to receive a stem cell transplant.

The table lists this clonotype with many counts. The chain combines TRBV4-1 with TRBJ2-6; the D gene could be TRBD1 or TRBD2 (5 bases each). Germline V gene data show CDR1 as MGHRA and CDR2 as YSYEKL. V lost 0 bases and J 0 bases, leaving 12 bases between the germline ends. The CDR3 spans 18 residues. The CDR3 spells CASSQERGLSSGANVLTF. CDR3 DNA: TGCGCCAGCAGCCAAGAGAGGGGCCTGAGCTCTGGGGCCAACGTCCTGACTTTC.

This clonotype was counted ten times or more. The rearrangement links TRBV7-8 to TRBJ2-7, with D perhaps TRBD1 (6 bases). The V gene lost 2 bases and the J gene lost 3 bases, with 20 bases spanning the gap. The CDR3 sequence is 17 residues long. CDR1 is SGHVS and CDR2 is FQNEAQ in the germline V gene. The CDR3 DNA follows: TGTGCCAGCAGCTTATCGGTCCATCGAACAGGGATCTACGAGCAGTACTTC. This encodes CASSLSVHRTGIYEQYF.